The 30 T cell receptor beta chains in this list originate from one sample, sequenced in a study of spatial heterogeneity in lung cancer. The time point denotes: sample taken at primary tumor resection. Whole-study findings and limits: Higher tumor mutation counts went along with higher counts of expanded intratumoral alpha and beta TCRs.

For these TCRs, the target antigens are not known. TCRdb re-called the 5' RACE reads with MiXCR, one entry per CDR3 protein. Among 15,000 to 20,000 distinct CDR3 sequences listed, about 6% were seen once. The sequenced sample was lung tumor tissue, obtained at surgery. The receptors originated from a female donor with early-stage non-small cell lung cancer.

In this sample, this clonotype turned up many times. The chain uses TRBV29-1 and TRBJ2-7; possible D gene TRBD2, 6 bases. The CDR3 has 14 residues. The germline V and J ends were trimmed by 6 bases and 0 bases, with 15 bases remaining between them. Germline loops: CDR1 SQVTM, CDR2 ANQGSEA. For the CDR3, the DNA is TGCAGCGTGGGCCTAGCGTTGAGCTCCTACGAGCAGTACTTC. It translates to CSVGLALSSYEQYF.

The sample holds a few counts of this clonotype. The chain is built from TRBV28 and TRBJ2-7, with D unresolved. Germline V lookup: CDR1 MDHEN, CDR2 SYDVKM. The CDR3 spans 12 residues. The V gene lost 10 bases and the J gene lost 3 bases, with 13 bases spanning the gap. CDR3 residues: CATSTLYYEQYF. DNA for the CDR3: TGTGCCACCTCGACCTTATACTACGAGCAGTACTTC.

The CDR3 sequence is CASSLGWGSGYGYTF. DNA for the CDR3: TGTGCCAGCAGCTTAGGATGGGGCTCTGGCTATGGCTACACCTTC. The chain carries TRBV7-9 and TRBJ1-2; D perhaps matches TRBD1 (5 bases). Trimming removed 1 base at V and 4 bases at J, with 13 bases between. Per the germline V gene, CDR1 is SEHNR and CDR2 is FQNEAQ (reference sequence). The length of the CDR3 is 15 residues.

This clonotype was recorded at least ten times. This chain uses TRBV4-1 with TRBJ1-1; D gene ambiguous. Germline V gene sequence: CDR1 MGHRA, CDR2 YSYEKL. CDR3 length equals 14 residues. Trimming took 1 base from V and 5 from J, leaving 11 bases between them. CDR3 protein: CASSQVNRGTEAFF. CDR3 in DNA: TGCGCCAGCAGCCAAGTGAATCGAGGGACTGAAGCTTTCTTT.

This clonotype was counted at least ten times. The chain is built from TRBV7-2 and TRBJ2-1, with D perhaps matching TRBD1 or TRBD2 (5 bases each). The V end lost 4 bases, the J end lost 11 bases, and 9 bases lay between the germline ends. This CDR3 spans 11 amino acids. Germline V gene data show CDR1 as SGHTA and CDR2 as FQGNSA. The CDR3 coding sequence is TGTGCCAGCAGCTCAGGGACGAAGCAGTTCTTC. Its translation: CASSSGTKQFF. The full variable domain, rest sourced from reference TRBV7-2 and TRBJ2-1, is GAGVSQSPSNKVTEKGKDVELRCDPISGHTALYWYRQSLGQGLEFLIYFQGNSAPDKSGLPSDRFSAERTGGSVSTLTIQRTQQEDSAVYLCASSSGTKQFFGPGTRLTVL.

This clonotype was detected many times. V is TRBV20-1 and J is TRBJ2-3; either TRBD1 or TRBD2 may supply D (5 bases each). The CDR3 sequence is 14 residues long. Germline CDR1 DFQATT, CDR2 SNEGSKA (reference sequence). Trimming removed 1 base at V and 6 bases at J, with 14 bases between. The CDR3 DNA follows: TGCAGTGCTAGAGCCGGTGGGGGACGGGATACGCAGTATTTT. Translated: CSARAGGGRDTQYF.

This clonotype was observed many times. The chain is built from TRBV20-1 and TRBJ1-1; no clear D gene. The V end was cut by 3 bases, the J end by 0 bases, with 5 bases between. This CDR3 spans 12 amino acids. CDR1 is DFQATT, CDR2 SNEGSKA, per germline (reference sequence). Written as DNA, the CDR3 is TGCAGTGCTAGGCGGTTGAACACTGAAGCTTTCTTT. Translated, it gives CSARRLNTEAFF.

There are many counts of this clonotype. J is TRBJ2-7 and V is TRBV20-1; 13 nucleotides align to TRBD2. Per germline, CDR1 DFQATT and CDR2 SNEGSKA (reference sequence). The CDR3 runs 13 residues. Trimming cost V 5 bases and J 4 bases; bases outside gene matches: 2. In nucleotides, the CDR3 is TGCAGTGCTGGGACTAGCGGGATTTACGAGCAGTACTTC. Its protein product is CSAGTSGIYEQYF.

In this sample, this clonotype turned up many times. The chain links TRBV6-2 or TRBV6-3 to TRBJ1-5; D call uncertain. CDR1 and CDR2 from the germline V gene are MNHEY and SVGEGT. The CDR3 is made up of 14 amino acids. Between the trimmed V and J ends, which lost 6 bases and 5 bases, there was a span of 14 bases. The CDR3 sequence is CASRKRQVDQPQHF. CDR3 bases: TGTGCCAGCAGGAAGCGGCAGGTCGATCAGCCCCAGCATTTT.

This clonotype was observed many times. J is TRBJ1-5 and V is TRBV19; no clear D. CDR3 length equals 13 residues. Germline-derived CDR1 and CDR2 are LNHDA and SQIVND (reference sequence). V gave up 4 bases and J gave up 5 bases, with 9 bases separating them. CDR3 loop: CASSTLLDQPQHF. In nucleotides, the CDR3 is TGTGCCAGTAGTACCCTGCTCGATCAGCCCCAGCATTTT.

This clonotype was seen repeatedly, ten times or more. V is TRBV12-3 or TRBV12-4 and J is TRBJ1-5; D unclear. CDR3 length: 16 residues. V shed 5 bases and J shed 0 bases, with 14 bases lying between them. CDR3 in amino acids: CASSLAGTSSNQPQHF. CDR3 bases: TGTGCCAGCAGTCTGGCAGGTACGAGTAGCAATCAGCCCCAGCATTTT.

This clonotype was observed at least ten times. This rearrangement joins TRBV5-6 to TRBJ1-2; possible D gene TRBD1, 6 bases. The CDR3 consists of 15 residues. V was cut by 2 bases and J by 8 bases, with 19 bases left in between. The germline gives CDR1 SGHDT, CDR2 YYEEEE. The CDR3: CASSFNRGSTSGYTF. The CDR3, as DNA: TGTGCCAGCAGCTTCAATAGGGGGTCCACAAGCGGCTACACCTTC.

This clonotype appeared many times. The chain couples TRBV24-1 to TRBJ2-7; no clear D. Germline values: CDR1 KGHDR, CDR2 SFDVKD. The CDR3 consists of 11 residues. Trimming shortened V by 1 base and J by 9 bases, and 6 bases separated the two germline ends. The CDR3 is CATSDLNVQYF. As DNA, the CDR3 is TGTGCCACCAGTGATTTAAACGTGCAGTACTTC.

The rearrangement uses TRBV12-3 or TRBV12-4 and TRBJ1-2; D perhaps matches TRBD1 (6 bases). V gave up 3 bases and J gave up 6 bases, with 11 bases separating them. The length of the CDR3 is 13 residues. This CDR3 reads CASSFGGGNGYTF. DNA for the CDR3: TGTGCCAGCAGTTTTGGGGGCGGGAATGGCTACACCTTC.

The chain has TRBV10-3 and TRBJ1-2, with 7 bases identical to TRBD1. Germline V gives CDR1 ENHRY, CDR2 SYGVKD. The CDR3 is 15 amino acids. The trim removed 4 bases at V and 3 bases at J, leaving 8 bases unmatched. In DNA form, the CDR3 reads TGTGCCATCAGTGGGTTCACAGGGGTCGACTATGGCTACACCTTC. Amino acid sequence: CAISGFTGVDYGYTF.

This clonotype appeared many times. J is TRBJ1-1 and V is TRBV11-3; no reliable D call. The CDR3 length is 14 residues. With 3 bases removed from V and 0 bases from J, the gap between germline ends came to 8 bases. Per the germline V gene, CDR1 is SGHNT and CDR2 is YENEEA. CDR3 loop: CASSFGPVNTEAFF. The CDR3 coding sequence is TGTGCCAGCAGCTTTGGACCGGTGAACACTGAAGCTTTCTTT.

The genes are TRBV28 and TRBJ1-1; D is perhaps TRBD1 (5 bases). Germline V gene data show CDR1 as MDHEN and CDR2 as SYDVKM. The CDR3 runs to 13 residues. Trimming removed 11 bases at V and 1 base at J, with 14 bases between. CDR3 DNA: TGTGCCTGGCAGTCGGACAAGAACACTGAAGCTTTCTTT. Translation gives CAWQSDKNTEAFF.

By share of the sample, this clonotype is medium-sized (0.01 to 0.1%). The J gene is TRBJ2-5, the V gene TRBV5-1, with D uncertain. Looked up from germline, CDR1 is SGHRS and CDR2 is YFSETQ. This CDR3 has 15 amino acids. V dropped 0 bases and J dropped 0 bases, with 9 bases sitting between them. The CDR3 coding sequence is TGCGCCAGCAGCTTGGCCTCGGCCGACCAAGAGACCCAGTACTTC. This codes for CASSLASADQETQYF.

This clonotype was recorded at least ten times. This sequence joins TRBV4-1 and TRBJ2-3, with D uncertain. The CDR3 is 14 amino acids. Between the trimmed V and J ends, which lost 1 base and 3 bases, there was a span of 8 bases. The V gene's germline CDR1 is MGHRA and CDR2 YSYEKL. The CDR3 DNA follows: TGCGCCAGCAGCCAAGGGGTGGGGACAGATACGCAGTATTTT. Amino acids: CASSQGVGTDTQYF.

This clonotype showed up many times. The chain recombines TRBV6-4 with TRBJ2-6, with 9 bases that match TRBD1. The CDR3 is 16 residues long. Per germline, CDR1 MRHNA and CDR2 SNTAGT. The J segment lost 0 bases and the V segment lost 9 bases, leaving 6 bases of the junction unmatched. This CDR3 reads CASGETGGSGANVLTF. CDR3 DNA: TGTGCCAGTGGGGAGACAGGGGGCTCTGGGGCCAACGTCCTGACTTTC.

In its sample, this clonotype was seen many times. DNA for the CDR3: TGCAGTGCTAGAGATTTGCAAGCGGGAGGACCCTACGAGCAGTACTTC. It is translated as CSARDLQAGGPYEQYF. The chain employs TRBV20-1 and TRBJ2-7, with 9 bases identical to TRBD2. The CDR3 has 16 amino acids. Looked up from germline, CDR1 is DFQATT and CDR2 is SNEGSKA (reference sequence). With V trimmed by 0 bases and J by 2 bases, 8 bases remained unmatched.

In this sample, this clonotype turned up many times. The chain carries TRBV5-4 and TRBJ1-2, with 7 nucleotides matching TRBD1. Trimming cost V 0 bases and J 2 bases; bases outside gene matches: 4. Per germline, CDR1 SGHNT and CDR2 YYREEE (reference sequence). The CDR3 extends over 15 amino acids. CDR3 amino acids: CASSLVSGGNYGYTF. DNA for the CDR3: TGTGCCAGCAGCTTGGTGTCAGGGGGAAACTATGGCTACACCTTC.

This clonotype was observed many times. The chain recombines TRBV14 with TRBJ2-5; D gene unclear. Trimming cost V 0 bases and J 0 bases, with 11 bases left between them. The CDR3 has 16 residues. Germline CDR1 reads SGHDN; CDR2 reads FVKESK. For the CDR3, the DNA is TGTGCCAGCAGCCAAGATGTTAAGGCGTACCAAGAGACCCAGTACTTC. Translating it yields CASSQDVKAYQETQYF.

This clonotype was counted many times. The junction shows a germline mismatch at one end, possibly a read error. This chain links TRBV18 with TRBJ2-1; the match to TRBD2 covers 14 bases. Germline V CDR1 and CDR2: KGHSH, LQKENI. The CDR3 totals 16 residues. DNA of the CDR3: TGTGTCAGCTCACCGTCCGGGACTAGCGGGAGAGGCGAGCAGTTCTTC. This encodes CVSSPSGTSGRGEQFF. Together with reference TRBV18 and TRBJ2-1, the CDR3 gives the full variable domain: NAGVMQNPRHLVRRRGQEARLRCSPMKGHSHVYWYRQLPEEGLKFMVYLQKENIIDESGMPKERFSAEFPKEGPSILRIQQVVRGDSAAYFCVSSPSGTSGRGEQFFGPGTRLTVL.

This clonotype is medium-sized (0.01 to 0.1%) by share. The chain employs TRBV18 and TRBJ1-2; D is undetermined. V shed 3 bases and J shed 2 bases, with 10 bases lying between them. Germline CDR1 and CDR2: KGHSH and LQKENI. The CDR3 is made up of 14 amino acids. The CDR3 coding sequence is TGTGCCAGCTCACCTAATCAGGAGAACTATGGCTACACCTTC. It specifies CASSPNQENYGYTF.

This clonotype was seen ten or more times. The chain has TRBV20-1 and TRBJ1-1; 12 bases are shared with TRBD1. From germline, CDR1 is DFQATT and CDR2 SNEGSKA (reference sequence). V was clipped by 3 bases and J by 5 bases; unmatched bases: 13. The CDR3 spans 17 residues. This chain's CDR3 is CSARRVPGQGARTEAFF. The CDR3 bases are TGCAGTGCTAGGAGAGTCCCGGGACAGGGGGCGAGGACTGAAGCTTTCTTT.

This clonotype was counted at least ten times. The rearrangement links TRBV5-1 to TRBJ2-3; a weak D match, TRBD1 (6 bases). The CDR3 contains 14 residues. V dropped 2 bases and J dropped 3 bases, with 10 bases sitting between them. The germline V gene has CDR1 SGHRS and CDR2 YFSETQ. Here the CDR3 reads CASSFLQGTDTQYF. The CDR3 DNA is TGCGCCAGCAGCTTTTTACAGGGAACAGATACGCAGTATTTT.

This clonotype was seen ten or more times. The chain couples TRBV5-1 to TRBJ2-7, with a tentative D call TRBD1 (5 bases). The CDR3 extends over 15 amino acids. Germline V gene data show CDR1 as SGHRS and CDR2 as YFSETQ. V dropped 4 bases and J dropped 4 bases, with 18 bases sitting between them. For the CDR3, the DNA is TGCGCCAGCAGCGGGTGGGGCCGGCCCCCTTACGAGCAGTACTTC. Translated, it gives CASSGWGRPPYEQYF.

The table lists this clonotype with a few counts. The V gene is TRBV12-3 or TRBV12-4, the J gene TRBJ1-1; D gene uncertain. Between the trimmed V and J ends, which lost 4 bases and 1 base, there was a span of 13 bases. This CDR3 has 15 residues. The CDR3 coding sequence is TGTGCCAGCAGTTATGAATCCAGAAGGAACACTGAAGCTTTCTTT. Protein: CASSYESRRNTEAFF.

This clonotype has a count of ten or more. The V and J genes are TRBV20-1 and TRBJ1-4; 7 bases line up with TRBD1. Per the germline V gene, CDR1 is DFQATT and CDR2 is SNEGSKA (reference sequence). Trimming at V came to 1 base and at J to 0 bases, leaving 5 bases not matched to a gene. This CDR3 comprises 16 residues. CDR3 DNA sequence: TGCAGTGCTAGAGGACAGGGATTGGCAACTAATGAAAAACTGTTTTTT. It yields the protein CSARGQGLATNEKLFF.